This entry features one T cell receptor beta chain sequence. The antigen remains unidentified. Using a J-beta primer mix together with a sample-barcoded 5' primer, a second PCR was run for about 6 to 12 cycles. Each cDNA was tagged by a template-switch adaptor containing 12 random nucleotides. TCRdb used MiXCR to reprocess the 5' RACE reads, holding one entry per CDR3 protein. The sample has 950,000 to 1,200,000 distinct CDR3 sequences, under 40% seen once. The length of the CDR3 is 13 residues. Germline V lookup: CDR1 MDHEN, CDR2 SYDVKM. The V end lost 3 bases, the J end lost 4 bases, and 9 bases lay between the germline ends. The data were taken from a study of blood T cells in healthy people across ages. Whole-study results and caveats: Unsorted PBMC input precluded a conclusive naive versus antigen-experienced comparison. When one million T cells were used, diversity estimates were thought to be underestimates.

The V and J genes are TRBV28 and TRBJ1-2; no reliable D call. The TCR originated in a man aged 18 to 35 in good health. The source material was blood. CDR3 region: CASSFRVPYGYTF. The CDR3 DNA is TGTGCCAGCAGTTTTAGGGTCCCCTATGGCTACACCTTC.